A selection of T cell receptor beta chains follows, all from one sample in a study of blood T cell repertoires in COVID-19. Libraries were prepared by immunoSEQ multiplex PCR; TCRdb keeps only in-frame clonotypes and omits some of them. The table lists 150,000 to 200,000 clones, approximately 78% of them singletons. Source material: PBMCs or T cells enriched from blood (not recorded which). Receptors originate from a woman aged 50 to 60 who had recovered from COVID-19. Both conserved end residues are part of each CDR3. The D gene is left open where the match is weak. For some rows the clone size is stated as once, few or many, or as a class when expanded; others skip it.

>few|TRBJ2-3|TRBV4-1|TRBD1
TGCGCCAGCAGCCAAGAGACAGGGGGCCTCACAGATACGCAGTATTTT
CASSQETGGLTDTQYF
>NA|TRBJ2-5|TRBV18|NA
TGTGCCAGCTCGCCGAACAGGGAAGAGACCCAGTACTTC
CASSPNREETQYF
>NA|TRBJ1-5|TRBV27|NA
TGTGCCAGCAGTTTATTCGTCCAGGGGAAGGATCAGCCCCAGCATTTT
CASSLFVQGKDQPQHF
>NA|TRBJ2-2|TRBV5-6|TRBD2
TGTGCCAGCAGCTTCCAGCGGGGGGCGGCAACCGGGGAGCTGTTTTTT
CASSFQRGAATGELFF
>NA|TRBJ1-3|TRBV7-8|TRBD1
TGTGCCAGCAGCGAGGGACAGAGTCCGGGAAACACCATATATTTT
CASSEGQSPGNTIYF
>NA|TRBJ1-1|TRBV4-2|NA
TGTGCCAGCAGCCAACCTAGTGGAGGGAACTACATGGACACTGAAGCTTTCTTT
CASSQPSGGNYMDTEAFF
>once|TRBJ1-6|TRBV5-6|NA
TGTGCCAGCAGCTTCGGGCAGAGGGATAATTCACCCCTCCACTTT
CASSFGQRDNSPLHF
>NA|TRBJ2-5|TRBV12-3/TRBV12-4|NA
TGTGCCAGCCTTAAAGGAGAACAAGAGACCCAGTACTTC
CASLKGEQETQYF
>NA|TRBJ1-2|TRBV2|NA
TGTGCCAGCATGGGGGGGTACTATGGCTACACCTTC
CASMGGYYGYTF
>NA|TRBJ1-1|TRBV5-8|NA
TGTGCCAGCAGCTTGCAGGGGGAAGCTTTCTTT
CASSLQGEAFF
>few|TRBJ1-1|TRBV2|TRBD1
TGTGCCAGCAGTGTTTACAGGGGGAGCACTGAAGCTTTCTTT
CASSVYRGSTEAFF
>NA|TRBJ2-1|TRBV4-1|NA
TGCGCCAGCAGCCAAGATCTAGCGACCAGCTCCTACAATGAGCAGTTCTTC
CASSQDLATSSYNEQFF
>NA|TRBJ2-7|TRBV10-3|NA
TGTGCCATCAGGTGGGCAGTTGGCTACGAGCAGTACTTC
CAIRWAVGYEQYF
>NA|TRBJ2-3|TRBV12-3/TRBV12-4|NA
TGTGCCAGCAGTTTCACCTCGGCAGATACGCAGTATTTT
CASSFTSADTQYF
>NA|TRBJ2-2|TRBV6-5|NA
TGTGCCAGCAGTTACACGCGCACCGGGGAGCTGTTTTTT
CASSYTRTGELFF
>NA|TRBJ2-1|TRBV28|NA
TGTGCCAGCAGCCTGACGGAGAATGAGCAGTTCTTC
CASSLTENEQFF
>once|TRBJ2-2|TRBV9|TRBD1
TGTGCCAGCAGCGCCGGGACAGGGACGAGGGAGCTGTTTTTT
CASSAGTGTRELFF
>NA|TRBJ1-1|TRBV6-6|NA
TGTGCCATTGGATCCAGCCCTGGAGGTGAAGCTTTCTTT
CAIGSSPGGEAFF
>NA|TRBJ2-1|TRBV4-1|NA
TGCGCCAGCAGCCAAGCGTCACCGGGTGAGCAGTTCTTC
CASSQASPGEQFF
>NA|TRBJ2-7|TRBV28|TRBD2
TGTGCCGTCGCCGGGACTAGCGGACCTTACTTC
CAVAGTSGPYF